The subject of this entry is one T cell receptor beta chain. There is no known antigen for this receptor. Base qualities were left out, and no much larger clone turns up one base away. The data belong to a study of cytotoxic CD8 clonotypes in ibrutinib-treated CLL (dated by TCRdb to 2020 to 2023). About the study as a whole: The cohort was composed of more than ten relapsed/refractory and roughly 16 treatment-naive patients; IGHV unmutated status was identified in around 17 patients. Partial responses were observed in roughly 24 patients and complete responses in 2; after a median follow-up of roughly 72 months, remission was maintained in 15 or so patients and progression was observed in roughly 12. The response samples were drawn at a median of approximately 11 months into treatment, with a range of about 6 to 36 months. Samples averaged approximately 260,000 productive templates and more than 85,000 productive rearrangements. Longitudinal samples were obtainable from about 30% of the roughly 86 participants in the trial. Cryopreserved peripheral blood mononuclear cells were collected before treatment, at response, and at either disease progression or sustained remission. Every remission and progressive disease sample was obtained while ibrutinib was still being received by the patients.

In the germline V gene, CDR1 corresponds to SGHTA and CDR2 to FQGTGA. V loses 2 bases, J loses 3 bases, and the germline ends lie 13 bases apart. CDR3 length: 16 amino acids, cysteine to phenylalanine. This entry keeps only the CDR3 DNA: 48 bases, framed from base 1. In light of the paper, this sample's time point label describes: about eleven months on ibrutinib. For TCR beta library preparation, approximately 2.2 micrograms of genomic DNA were isolated from cryopreserved PBMCs. Longitudinal blood samples from CLL patients on ibrutinib monotherapy were analyzed using high-throughput TCR beta sequencing. Patients were enrolled in a phase 2 open-label single-center ibrutinib monotherapy trial. General conclusions and limits of the study: Clonality increased at ibrutinib response, stayed stable in sustained remission, and fell back toward baseline at progression. Public clonotypes were rare and either shrank or stayed stable during treatment, and the rise in clonality at ibrutinib response reflected expansion of private clonotypes. Baseline clonality was found to be higher than that of age-matched healthy donors and was strongly correlated with circulating CD8+ T-cell counts. Sampling times were not matched between sustained-remission and progressing patients, and lymph node repertoires were not studied.

Each clonotype received, on average, roughly 9.6x coverage in deep resolution sequencing performed on a MiSeq, where the target depth lay between 1 in 1 million and 1 in 200,000 T cells. The immunoSEQ hsTCRB Kit was used to generate the TCR beta libraries. In the paper's pipeline: ImmunoSEQ Data Assistant and ImmunoSEQ Analyzer were used for data analysis, and V, D and J genes were assigned according to IMGT definitions. Clonality, which ranges from 0 to 1, was calculated as one minus the normalized Shannon entropy of productive rearrangement frequencies. Only overrepresented clonotypes making up at least 0.05% of the repertoire of each patient were included in the public clonotype analysis. Thirteen age-matched healthy donor repertoires from immuneACCESS were used as controls for clonality. Entries here come from immuneACCESS through TCRdb and include only in-frame sequences with V and J called. Some clones fail to appear in such tables; in the studies checked, an unresolved V gene covers under half of the shortfall, and the cause of the remainder is unknown. The D gene and trimming were derived from the DNA, and the V and J assignments and clone size from that table. Present in this sample are 90,000 to 100,000 clones, 78% of which were seen just once. About 33% of the sample comes from the top ten.

The chain links TRBV7-3 with TRBJ1-4; a tentative D match to TRBD1 spans 5 bases. The clonotype originates from a human donor with chronic lymphocytic leukemia. This material consisted of PBMCs, taken after 12 months of ibrutinib treatment. At the DNA level, the sequence is TGTGCCAGCAGCTTATCCCCGGCGGGACCTAATGAAAAACTGTTTTTT. Its coded protein is CASSLSPAGPNEKLFF.